The 2 T cell receptor beta chains in this list originate from one sample, sequenced in a study of shared clonotypes between healthy human individuals. CD8 cells regarded as naive lacked CD45RO, were positively chosen for CCR7, and omitted terminally differentiated effector memory CD45RA+ cells. Sequencing was performed with immunoSEQ multiplex PCR; in TCRdb, only in-frame clones are kept and a portion is missing. The sample has about 1.9 million clones, over 85% seen once; the top ten hold approximately 1.7%. Sequencing used naive CD8+ T cells from PBMCs. These receptors originate from a man younger than 30 in good health. Some clones in this sample may be carry-over from other donors' samples.

The chain is built from TRBV27 and TRBJ1-1; D is unresolved. Germline CDR1 and CDR2: MNHEY and SMNVEV (reference sequence). The CDR3 has 14 amino acids. Trimming removed 4 bases at V and 4 bases at J, with 13 bases between. The CDR3 DNA follows: TGTGCCAGCAGTTCCCATACAGAGGTCACTGAAGCTTTCTTT. Residues: CASSSHTEVTEAFF.

The genes are TRBV27 and TRBJ2-7, with D perhaps TRBD2 (6 bases). The CDR3 sequence is 15 residues long. CDR1 is MNHEY and CDR2 is SMNVEV in the germline V gene (reference sequence). The V and J ends lost 0 bases and 3 bases respectively, with 12 bases between them. CDR3 DNA: TGTGCCAGCAGTTTATCGCGGGGATTCGTCTACGAGCAGTACTTC. Translating it yields CASSLSRGFVYEQYF.